This T cell receptor (beta chain) emerged from a study of T cell responses to AZD1222 COVID-19 vaccine. The study, taken as a whole, reports: Vaccine-associated CD4 TCRs ranged over spike, dominating at 160-218 and 743-854. Unmutated variant regions reportedly attract nearly half of all spike-specific TCRs. Two AZD1222 administrations were followed by greater Spike-specific TCR breadth and depth. Females outnumbered males among donors, who were mostly white British; clonal diversity was possibly underestimated.

V gave up 7 bases and J gave up 4 bases, with 19 bases separating them. Germline-derived CDR1 and CDR2 are LNHDA and SQIVND (reference sequence). The CDR3 totals 16 residues. Of note for this clone: What it recognizes is unknown.

Clones were sequenced by immunoSEQ multiplex PCR, and TCRdb holds only the in-frame ones, with some missing. The table includes more than 140,000 clones, over 90% detected once. Source: peripheral blood, taken on day 0 of MenACWY control vaccination. The chain joins TRBV19 to TRBJ2-2; a weak D match, TRBD2 (5 bases). This sequence originates from an adult in good health. CDR3 bases: TGTGCCAGTACCCTTCTTACGGGATCGGTCACCGGGGAGCTGTTTTTT. Amino acids: CASTLLTGSVTGELFF.